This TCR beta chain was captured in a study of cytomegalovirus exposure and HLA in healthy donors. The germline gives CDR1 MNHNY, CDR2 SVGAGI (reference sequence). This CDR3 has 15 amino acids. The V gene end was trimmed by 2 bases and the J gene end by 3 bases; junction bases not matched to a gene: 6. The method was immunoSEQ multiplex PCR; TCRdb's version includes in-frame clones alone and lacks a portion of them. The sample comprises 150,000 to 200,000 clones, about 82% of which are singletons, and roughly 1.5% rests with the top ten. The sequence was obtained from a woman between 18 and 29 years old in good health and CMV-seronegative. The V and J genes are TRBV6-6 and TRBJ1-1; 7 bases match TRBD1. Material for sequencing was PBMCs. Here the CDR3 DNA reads TGTGCCAGCAGTTACCCCTCCCAGGGGGACACTGAAGCTTTCTTT. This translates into CASSYPSQGDTEAFF.